One sample yielded the 9 T cell receptor beta chains listed below, sequenced in a study of PD-L1 blockade in urothelial cancer. The time point: pretreatment peripheral blood. TCRdb keeps only in-frame clones here, not all; method: immunoSEQ multiplex PCR. In the table there are approximately 56,000 clones, 65% to 90% of which are singletons. Sample: PBMCs, taken around atezolizumab (anti-PD-L1) treatment. The receptor source for this set is a man aged 65-85 years with urothelial cancer.

As concerns this clone: One junction end disagrees with the germline gene, perhaps due to a read error. The rearrangement links TRBV7-7 to TRBJ2-1, with 10 bases identical to TRBD1. Germline CDR1 is SSHAT and CDR2 is FNYEAQ (reference sequence). This CDR3 has 16 amino acids. CDR3 sequence (DNA): TGTGCTAGCAGTTTTAGCTTGGGACAGGGGATGAATGAGCAGTTCTTC. Translation gives CASSFSLGQGMNEQFF.

This clone was seen once. This chain joins TRBV28 and TRBJ1-1; D gene ambiguous. Per germline, CDR1 MDHEN and CDR2 SYDVKM. V shed 2 bases and J shed 4 bases, with 11 bases lying between them. This CDR3 region has 14 residues. DNA for the CDR3: TGTGCCAGCAGTTTAGTGCATGCTAGCACTGAAGCTTTCTTT. This encodes CASSLVHASTEAFF.

V and J are TRBV6-1 and TRBJ2-7; weak D call: TRBD2 (6 bases). This CDR3 spans 15 amino acids. Germline CDR1 and CDR2: MNHNS and SASEGT. Deletions cut 5 bases from V and 7 bases from J, with 21 bases between. This CDR3 reads CASSITWVGLREQYF. CDR3 DNA: TGTGCCAGCAGTATAACATGGGTAGGACTACGAGAGCAGTACTTC.

The chain carries TRBV5-4 and TRBJ1-4; D call uncertain. Germline V lookup: CDR1 SGHNT, CDR2 YYREEE (reference sequence). V was pared by 0 bases and J by 2 bases, with 8 bases between. The CDR3 consists of 15 residues. Written as DNA, the CDR3 is TGTGCCAGCAGCTTGGCTGGGCTCACTAATGAAAAACTGTTTTTT. Amino acid sequence: CASSLAGLTNEKLFF.

This chain links TRBV11-3 with TRBJ1-5; TRBD1 matches 7 bases. The CDR3 is 19 residues long. Unmatched junction bases numbered 13, after V lost 2 bases and J lost 0 bases. The germline V gene encodes CDR1 SGHNT and CDR2 YENEEA. This CDR3 reads CASSLKGTVKTYSNQPQHF. The CDR3 region has the DNA TGTGCCAGCAGCTTAAAAGGGACAGTAAAGACTTATAGCAATCAGCCCCAGCATTTT.

The V call is TRBV9, the J call TRBJ2-4; the D gene is possibly TRBD2 (6 bases). Per germline, CDR1 SGDLS and CDR2 YYNGEE. Trimming removed 3 bases at V and 3 bases at J, with 16 bases between. The CDR3 loop spans 16 amino acids. The CDR3, as DNA: TGTGCCAGCAGCGCCGACAGTCGGGGGTTCAAAAACATTCAGTACTTC. This gives the protein CASSADSRGFKNIQYF. The variable domain in full, completed from reference TRBV9 and TRBJ2-4, reads DSGVTQTPKHLITATGQRVTLRCSPRSGDLSVYWYQQSLDQGLQFLIQYYNGEERAKGNILERFSAQQFPDLHSELNLSSLELGDSALYFCASSADSRGFKNIQYFGAGTRLSVL.

The chain couples TRBV11-2 to TRBJ2-3; 9 nucleotides agree with TRBD2. The CDR3 has 16 residues. Losses at the gene ends were 3 bases for V and 3 bases for J; bases not matched to a gene: 7. In germline, CDR1 is SGHAT, CDR2 FQNNGV. Here the CDR3 DNA reads TGTGCCAGCAGCTTGGGGGTGCGGGAGGGAACAGATACGCAGTATTTT. This codes for CASSLGVREGTDTQYF.

The chain uses TRBV4-2 and TRBJ2-7, with TRBD1 identical over 9 bases. Germline V gives CDR1 LGHNA, CDR2 YNFKEQ. The ends lost 6 bases at V and 6 bases at J; junction bases unmatched: 15. The length of the CDR3 is 16 residues. The CDR3 reads CASSQTDGTGSGEQYF. The DNA of the CDR3 is TGTGCCAGCAGTCAAACCGACGGGACAGGGTCCGGCGAGCAGTACTTC.

This chain joins TRBV19 and TRBJ2-2; D ambiguous. Between the trimmed V and J ends, which lost 4 bases and 6 bases, there was a span of 6 bases. This CDR3 is 12 amino acids long. Germline assignment: CDR1 LNHDA and CDR2 SQIVND (reference sequence). The CDR3 loop reads CASSTYSGELFF. CDR3 sequence (DNA): TGTGCCAGTAGTACGTACTCCGGGGAGCTGTTTTTT.